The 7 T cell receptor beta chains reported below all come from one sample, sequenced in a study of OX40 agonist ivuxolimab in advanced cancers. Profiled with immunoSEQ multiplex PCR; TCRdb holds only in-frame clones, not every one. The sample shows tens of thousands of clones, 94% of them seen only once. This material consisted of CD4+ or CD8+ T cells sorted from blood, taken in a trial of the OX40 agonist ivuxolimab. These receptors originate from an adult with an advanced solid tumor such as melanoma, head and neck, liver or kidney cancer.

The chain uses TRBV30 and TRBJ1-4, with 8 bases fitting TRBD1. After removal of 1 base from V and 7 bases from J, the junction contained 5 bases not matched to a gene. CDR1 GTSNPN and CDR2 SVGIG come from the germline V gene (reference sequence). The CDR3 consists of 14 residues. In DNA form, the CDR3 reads TGTGCCTGGAGTGCGTCAGGGGGCCGTGAAAAACTGTTTTTT. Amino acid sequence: CAWSASGGREKLFF.

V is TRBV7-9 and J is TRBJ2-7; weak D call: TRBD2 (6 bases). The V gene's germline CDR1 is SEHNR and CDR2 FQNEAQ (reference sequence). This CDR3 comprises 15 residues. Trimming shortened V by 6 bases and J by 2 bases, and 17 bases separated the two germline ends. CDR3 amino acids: CASSGDWRVPYEQYF. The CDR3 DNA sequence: TGTGCCAGCAGTGGGGACTGGCGGGTACCCTACGAGCAGTACTTC.

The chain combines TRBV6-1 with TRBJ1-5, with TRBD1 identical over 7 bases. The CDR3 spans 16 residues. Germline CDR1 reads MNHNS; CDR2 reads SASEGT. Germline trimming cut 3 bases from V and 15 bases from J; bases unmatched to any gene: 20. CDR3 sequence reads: CASSEGSDTREGAGHF. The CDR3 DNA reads TGTGCCAGCAGTGAGGGGTCTGACACCCGGGAGGGGGCCGGGCATTTT.

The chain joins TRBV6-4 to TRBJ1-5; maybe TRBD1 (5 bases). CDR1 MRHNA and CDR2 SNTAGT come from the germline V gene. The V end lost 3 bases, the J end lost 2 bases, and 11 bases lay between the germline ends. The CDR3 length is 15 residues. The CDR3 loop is CASSDLRVRNQPQHF. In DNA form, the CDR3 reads TGTGCCAGCAGTGATCTCAGGGTGCGCAATCAGCCCCAGCATTTT.

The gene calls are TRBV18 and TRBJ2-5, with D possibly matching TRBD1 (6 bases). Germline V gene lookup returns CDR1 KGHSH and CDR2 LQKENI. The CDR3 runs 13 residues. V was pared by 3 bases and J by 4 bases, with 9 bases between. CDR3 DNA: TGTGCCAGCTCACCCAGGGACATAGAGACCCAGTACTTC. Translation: CASSPRDIETQYF. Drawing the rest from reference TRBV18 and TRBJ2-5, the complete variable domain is NAGVMQNPRHLVRRRGQEARLRCSPMKGHSHVYWYRQLPEEGLKFMVYLQKENIIDESGMPKERFSAEFPKEGPSILRIQQVVRGDSAAYFCASSPRDIETQYFGPGTRLLVL.

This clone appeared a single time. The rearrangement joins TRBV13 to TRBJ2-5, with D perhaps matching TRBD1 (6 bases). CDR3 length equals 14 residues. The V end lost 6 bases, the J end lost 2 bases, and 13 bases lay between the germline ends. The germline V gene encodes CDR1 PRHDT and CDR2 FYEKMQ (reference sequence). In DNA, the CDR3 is TGTGCCAGCAGTCAGGGGTCCCTTCAAGAGACCCAGTACTTC. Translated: CASSQGSLQETQYF. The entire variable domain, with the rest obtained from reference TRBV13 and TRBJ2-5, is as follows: AAGVIQSPRHLIKEKRETATLKCYPIPRHDTVYWYQQGPGQDPQFLISFYEKMQSDKGSIPDRFSAQQFSDYHSELNMSSLELGDSALYFCASSQGSLQETQYFGPGTRLLVL.

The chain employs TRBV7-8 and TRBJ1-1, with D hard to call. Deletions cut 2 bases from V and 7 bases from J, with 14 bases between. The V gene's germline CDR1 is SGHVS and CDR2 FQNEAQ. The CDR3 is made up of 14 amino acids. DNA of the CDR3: TGTGCCAGCAGCTTAACCCCGACCCCGGATGAAGCTTTCTTT. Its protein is CASSLTPTPDEAFF.